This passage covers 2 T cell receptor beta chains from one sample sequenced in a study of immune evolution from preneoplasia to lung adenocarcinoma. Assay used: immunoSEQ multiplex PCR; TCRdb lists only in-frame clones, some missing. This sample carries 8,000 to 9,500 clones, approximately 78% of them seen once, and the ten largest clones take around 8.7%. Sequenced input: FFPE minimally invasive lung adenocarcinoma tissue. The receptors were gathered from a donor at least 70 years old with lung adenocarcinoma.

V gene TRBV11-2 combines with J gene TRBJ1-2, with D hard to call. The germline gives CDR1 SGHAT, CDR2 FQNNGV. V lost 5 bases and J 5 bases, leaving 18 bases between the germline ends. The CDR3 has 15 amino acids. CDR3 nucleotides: TGTGCCAGCAGCCTATCCTCGGGGTCTTGGTATGGCTACACCTTC. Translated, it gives CASSLSSGSWYGYTF.

In nucleotides, the CDR3 is TGTGCCAGCAGCTTAAAGCTAGCGGGAGGTTACAATGAGCAGTTCTTC. Encoded protein: CASSLKLAGGYNEQFF. This chain links TRBV7-2 with TRBJ2-1, with TRBD2 identical over 11 bases. CDR1 is SGHTA, CDR2 FQGNSA, per germline. V lost 2 bases, J lost 4 bases, and 4 bases stayed unmatched. The CDR3 has 16 amino acids.